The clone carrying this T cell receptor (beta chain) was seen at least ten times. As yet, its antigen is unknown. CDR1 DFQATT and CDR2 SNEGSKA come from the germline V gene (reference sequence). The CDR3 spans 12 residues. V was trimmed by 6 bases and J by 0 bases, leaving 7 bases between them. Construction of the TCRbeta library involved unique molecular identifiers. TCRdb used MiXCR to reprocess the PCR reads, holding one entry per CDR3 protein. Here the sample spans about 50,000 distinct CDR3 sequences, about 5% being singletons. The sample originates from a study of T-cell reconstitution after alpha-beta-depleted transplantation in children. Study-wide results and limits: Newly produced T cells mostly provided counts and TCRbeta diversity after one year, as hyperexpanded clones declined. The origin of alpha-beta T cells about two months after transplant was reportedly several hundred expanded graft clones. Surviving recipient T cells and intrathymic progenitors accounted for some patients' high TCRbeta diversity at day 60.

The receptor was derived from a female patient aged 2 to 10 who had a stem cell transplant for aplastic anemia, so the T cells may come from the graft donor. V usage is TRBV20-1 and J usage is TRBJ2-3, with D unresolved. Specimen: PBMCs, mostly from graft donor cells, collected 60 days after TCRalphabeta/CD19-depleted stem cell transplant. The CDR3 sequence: CSADPSTDTQYF. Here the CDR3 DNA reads TGCAGTGCCGACCCGAGCACAGATACGCAGTATTTT.